What follows describes a single T cell receptor beta chain. At one end the junction does not follow the germline gene, possibly because of a read error. The data originate from a study of blood T cells in healthy people across ages. The use of a sample-barcoded 5' primer and a J-beta primer mix characterized a second PCR of roughly 7 to 12 cycles. The authors tagged each cDNA molecule using a template-switch adaptor with 12 random nucleotides. TCRdb recomputed calls from the 5' RACE reads with MiXCR, one row per CDR3 protein. This sample carries 850,000 or so distinct CDR3 sequences, around 30% of them seen once, and the ten largest clones take around 16%. Isolating PBMCs gave at least 6 million of these cells per sample. This CDR3 contains 12 residues. Per the germline V gene, CDR1 is SGHTA and CDR2 is FQGNSA.

The chain combines TRBV7-2 with TRBJ2-3, with D uncertain. The clonotype was recovered from a woman at least 80 years old in good health. Sample: blood. The CDR3 DNA sequence: TGTGCCAGCAGGCCGACGGTGGATAGCCCAAATTTT. Translated, it gives CASRPTVDSPNF.